Listed here are 23 T cell receptor beta chains from one sample, sequenced in a study of Ad26.COV2.S vaccination and SARS-CoV-2 variants. Assay used: immunoSEQ multiplex PCR; TCRdb lists only in-frame clones, some missing. The data show a few hundred thousand clones, around nine tenths seen once. Stated treatment: some 20 received Ad26.COV2.S at low or high dose, single or two shots; several received placebo; per-sample allocation not given. Sampling occurred on day 63 after the first vaccine or placebo injection. Sequences were derived from peripheral blood, sampled in a trial of Ad26.COV2.S vaccine versus placebo. These receptors were collected from a person between 18 and 59 years old who received the Ad26.COV2.S COVID-19 vaccine or a placebo.

The J gene is TRBJ1-1, the V gene TRBV5-6, with a tentative D call TRBD1 (6 bases). The CDR3 has 17 residues. CDR1 and CDR2 (germline): SGHDT, YYEEEE. Trimming removed 1 base from V and 3 bases from J, with 19 bases in between. The CDR3 sequence: CASSLISTGSRDTEAFF. CDR3 sequence (DNA): TGTGCCAGCAGCTTGATCAGTACAGGGTCTAGGGACACTGAAGCTTTCTTT.

The chain uses TRBV9 and TRBJ2-2, with 8 bases lining up with TRBD2. CDR1 is SGDLS, CDR2 YYNGEE, per germline. Losses at the gene ends were 0 bases for V and 6 bases for J; bases not matched to a gene: 4. This CDR3 spans 15 amino acids. CDR3 nucleotide sequence: TGTGCCAGCAGCGTAGTCGGGAGGGGATCCGGGGAGCTGTTTTTT. Translating gives CASSVVGRGSGELFF.

CDR3 region: CASSSRAPASYNEQFF. The CDR3, as DNA: TGTGCCAGCAGTTCGAGGGCCCCCGCTTCTTACAATGAGCAGTTCTTC. This chain links TRBV7-8 with TRBJ2-1, with D perhaps matching TRBD2 (5 bases). Germline-derived CDR1 and CDR2 are SGHVS and FQNEAQ. The V and J ends lost 6 bases and 4 bases respectively, with 19 bases between them. The CDR3 consists of 16 residues.

The chain uses TRBV4-3 and TRBJ2-1, with D possibly being TRBD2 (5 bases). V lost 0 bases, J lost 0 bases, and 12 bases lay in between. The CDR3 runs to 17 residues. CDR1 and CDR2 (germline): LGHNA, YSLEER. CDR3 region: CASSQEARGSSYNEQFF. CDR3 coding DNA: TGCGCCAGCAGCCAAGAGGCTCGCGGGTCCTCCTACAATGAGCAGTTCTTC.

The gene calls are TRBV7-2 and TRBJ2-1; 13 bases fit TRBD2. This CDR3 spans 17 amino acids. The germline gives CDR1 SGHTA, CDR2 FQGNSA. J was trimmed by 4 bases and V by 4 bases; bases with no gene match: 7. Here the CDR3 DNA reads TGTGCCAGCAGCTCCCGGACTAGCGGGAGCGGATACAATGAGCAGTTCTTC. Its protein product is CASSSRTSGSGYNEQFF.

This clone was counted a few times. The chain links TRBV24-1 to TRBJ2-5; D gene ambiguous. The V end was cut by 4 bases, the J end by 4 bases, with 15 bases between. CDR1 KGHDR and CDR2 SFDVKD come from the germline V gene. The CDR3 runs 15 residues. The CDR3 DNA reads TGTGCCACCAGTGACCCCGGGCCCAGGTCAGAGACCCAGTACTTC. Amino acids: CATSDPGPRSETQYF.

The chain is built from TRBV7-9 and TRBJ1-2; maybe TRBD1 (5 bases). Germline values: CDR1 SEHNR, CDR2 FQNEAQ (reference sequence). Trimming shortened V by 1 base and J by 0 bases, and 21 bases separated the two germline ends. The CDR3 is 19 amino acids. CDR3 protein: CASSLGLVRGAEANYGYTF. The CDR3 region has the DNA TGTGCCAGCAGCTTAGGACTTGTGAGGGGCGCGGAAGCTAACTATGGCTACACCTTC.

This clone was picked up a small number of times. The chain joins TRBV7-9 to TRBJ1-4, with D hard to call. V dropped 1 base and J dropped 8 bases, with 8 bases sitting between them. Germline-derived CDR1 and CDR2 are SEHNR and FQNEAQ (reference sequence). The length of the CDR3 is 13 residues. CDR3 sequence reads: CASSLDYGEKLFF. CDR3 nucleotides: TGTGCCAGCAGCTTAGATTATGGAGAAAAACTGTTTTTT.

The chain is built from TRBV4-1 and TRBJ1-6; D gene ambiguous. Germline V gene lookup returns CDR1 MGHRA and CDR2 YSYEKL. CDR3 length: 16 amino acids. Trimming stripped 0 bases from V and 7 bases from J, with 13 bases between. For the CDR3, the DNA is TGCGCCAGCAGCCAAGAAGCGGGGAGAGGAAATTCACCCCTCCACTTT. Its protein product is CASSQEAGRGNSPLHF.

This rearrangement joins TRBV28 to TRBJ2-5, with TRBD2 as a possible D gene (6 bases). With 5 bases removed from V and 6 bases from J, the gap between germline ends came to 13 bases. CDR3 length: 13 residues. Germline CDR1 is MDHEN and CDR2 is SYDVKM. CDR3 coding DNA: TGTGCCAGCAGTGGGGGGTTCATGCAGACCCAGTACTTC. Translation: CASSGGFMQTQYF.

A word on this clone: Other nucleotide sequences in the sample specify the same CDR3. V usage is TRBV6-5 and J usage is TRBJ2-7; D may be TRBD1 (6 bases). Trimming removed 2 bases from V and 4 bases from J, with 9 bases in between. The CDR3 length is 13 residues. Germline loops: CDR1 MNHEY, CDR2 SVGAGI. Written as DNA, the CDR3 is TGTGCCAGCAGTTACGGGACAACGTACGAGCAGTACTTC. As protein: CASSYGTTYEQYF.

The chain links TRBV5-1 to TRBJ1-4; D remains unclear. Germline CDR1 and CDR2: SGHRS and YFSETQ. The CDR3 has 13 amino acids. V shed 4 bases and J shed 7 bases, with 11 bases lying between them. The CDR3 sequence is CASSRGNREKLFF. For the CDR3, the DNA is TGCGCCAGCAGCAGAGGGAATCGTGAAAAACTGTTTTTT.

This chain uses TRBV2 with TRBJ2-2; D is uncertain. Between the trimmed V and J ends, which lost 8 bases and 7 bases, there was a span of 17 bases. CDR3 length: 14 residues. The germline gives CDR1 SNHLY, CDR2 FYNNEI. CDR3 amino acids: CASRTHFPGGELFF. The CDR3 DNA sequence: TGTGCCAGCCGGACCCATTTCCCGGGCGGGGAGCTGTTTTTT.

This clone was counted only a few times. This CDR3 is also generated by other DNA sequences in the sample. This chain uses TRBV30 with TRBJ2-7, with no clear D. The CDR3 covers 11 residues. V lost 0 bases and J lost 3, with 3 bases in between. Germline lookup yields CDR1 GTSNPN and CDR2 SVGIG (reference sequence). CDR3 sequence reads: CAWSVIYEQYF. The CDR3 nucleotides read TGTGCCTGGAGTGTTATCTACGAGCAGTACTTC.

This chain links TRBV6-6 with TRBJ1-3, with D possibly matching TRBD1 (5 bases). This CDR3 contains 17 residues. Trimming shortened V by 5 bases and J by 0 bases, and 17 bases separated the two germline ends. Germline CDR1 and CDR2: MNHNY and SVGAGI (reference sequence). The CDR3 bases are TGTGCCAGCAGTCGACGACCGGGGCGAGACTCTGGAAACACCATATATTTT. Residues: CASSRRPGRDSGNTIYF.

The CDR3 here is CASIRQGGETQYF. As DNA, the CDR3 is TGTGCTAGTATCCGGCAGGGGGGAGAGACCCAGTACTTC. The chain employs TRBV12-5 and TRBJ2-5; D is perhaps TRBD1 (7 bases). The CDR3 is 13 amino acids. Germline V gene lookup returns CDR1 LGHNT and CDR2 FRNRAP. Deletions cut 8 bases from V and 4 bases from J, with 14 bases between.

The J gene is TRBJ2-2, the V gene TRBV5-1; D uncertain. The ends were cut back, 5 bases at V and 4 bases at J, with 6 bases in the middle. Germline lookup yields CDR1 SGHRS and CDR2 YFSETQ. The CDR3 is 12 amino acids. The CDR3 DNA follows: TGCGCCAGCAGTACTTCCACCGGGGAGCTGTTTTTT. This sequence encodes CASSTSTGELFF.

This chain links TRBV7-9 with TRBJ1-1; 7 nucleotides match TRBD1. Trimming removed 5 bases from V and 1 base from J; junction bases left unmatched: 4. The length of the CDR3 is 14 residues. Germline lookup yields CDR1 SEHNR and CDR2 FQNEAQ (reference sequence). The CDR3 bases are TGTGCCAGCAGCCGGGGGACAGCGAACACTGAAGCTTTCTTT. Translated: CASSRGTANTEAFF.

The chain recombines TRBV3-1 (or the pseudogene TRBV3-2) with TRBJ1-2, with no clear D. The germline gives CDR1 LGHDT, CDR2 YNNKEL (reference sequence). Trimming left V 0 bases short and J 7 bases short, with 6 bases between. The CDR3 sequence is 12 residues long. The CDR3 is CASSQEGSGYTF. CDR3 coding DNA: TGTGCCAGCAGCCAAGAGGGCTCTGGCTACACCTTC.

This clone has just one count. The genes are TRBV6-5 and TRBJ2-1; the D is unclear. The CDR3 consists of 10 residues. Germline V gives CDR1 MNHEY, CDR2 SVGAGI. Trimming took 6 bases from V and 14 from J, leaving 11 bases between them. The CDR3 DNA sequence: TGTGCCAGCAGGGGGTTAGTAGAGTTCTTC. Protein product: CASRGLVEFF.

The chain employs TRBV29-1 and TRBJ1-2, with D possibly being TRBD1 (5 bases). CDR1 is SQVTM, CDR2 ANQGSEA, per germline. The CDR3 contains 11 residues. The V gene lost 5 bases and the J gene lost 8 bases, with 12 bases spanning the gap. The CDR3: CSVSGFEGYTF. CDR3 coding DNA: TGCAGCGTTTCAGGGTTTGAGGGCTACACCTTC.

The chain links TRBV7-2 to TRBJ2-6; tentative D call: TRBD2 (5 bases). The ends were cut back, 4 bases at V and 0 bases at J, with 7 bases in the middle. This CDR3 spans 15 amino acids. The germline gives CDR1 SGHTA, CDR2 FQGNSA. The DNA for the CDR3 is TGTGCCAGCAGCTCGGGGAGCTCTGGGGCCAACGTCCTGACTTTC. Translation: CASSSGSSGANVLTF. The full variable domain, rest sourced from reference TRBV7-2 and TRBJ2-6, is GAGVSQSPSNKVTEKGKDVELRCDPISGHTALYWYRQSLGQGLEFLIYFQGNSAPDKSGLPSDRFSAERTGGSVSTLTIQRTQQEDSAVYLCASSSGSSGANVLTFGAGSRLTVL.

The V call is TRBV4-1, the J call TRBJ1-4; TRBD1 is a possible D gene (6 bases). The CDR3 is 16 residues long. Germline V gene data show CDR1 as MGHRA and CDR2 as YSYEKL. V gave up 0 bases and J gave up 4 bases, with 12 bases separating them. For the CDR3, the DNA is TGCGCCAGCAGCCAAGAAGGGGGAGGAGGTAATGAAAAACTGTTTTTT. This translates into CASSQEGGGGNEKLFF.